These 5 T cell receptor beta chains came from one sample sequenced in a study of CD8 T cells in Susac syndrome. Random hexamers were used to reverse transcribe an amount of about 0.45 to 1 ug RNA. TCRdb itself ran the immunoSEQ multiplex PCR reads through MiXCR, one entry per CDR3 protein. The sample lists 100,000 to 150,000 distinct CDR3 sequences, about 93% occurring once. The specimen sequenced was CD8+ T cells from PBMCs. The receptors come from a human donor with Susac syndrome.

This clonotype has just one count. This sequence joins TRBV28 and TRBJ1-5; a possible D gene is TRBD1 (5 bases). CDR1 MDHEN and CDR2 SYDVKM come from the germline V gene. Trimming stripped 3 bases from V and 5 bases from J, with 14 bases between. This CDR3 region has 15 residues. The CDR3 DNA follows: TGTGCCAGCAGTTTGGTCCCCGGGGGGTATCAGCCCCAGCATTTT. It codes for CASSLVPGGYQPQHF.

The chain has TRBV12-3 or TRBV12-4 and TRBJ1-2; D is unclear. Between the trimmed V and J ends, which lost 4 bases and 0 bases, there was a span of 15 bases. This CDR3 has 16 amino acids. This chain's CDR3 is CASSSGPTFSNYGYTF. In nucleotides, the CDR3 is TGTGCCAGCAGTTCCGGACCGACTTTTTCTAACTATGGCTACACCTTC.

This chain links TRBV2 with TRBJ2-5; TRBD2 matches at 7 bases. The germline V gene has CDR1 SNHLY and CDR2 FYNNEI. J gave up 4 bases and V 2 bases, and 13 bases lay outside the gene matches. The CDR3 has 17 residues. This chain's CDR3 is CASSEWAAGEGRETQYF. The CDR3 coding sequence is TGTGCCAGCAGTGAATGGGCCGCGGGAGAGGGTAGAGAGACCCAGTACTTC.

The CDR3 region is CASSLQGVGYTF. CDR3 DNA sequence: TGTGCCAGCAGTTTACAGGGGGTCGGCTACACCTTC. This chain joins TRBV12-3 or TRBV12-4 and TRBJ1-2; 7 nucleotides align to TRBD1. The V segment lost 2 bases and the J segment 8 bases; nucleotides outside the gene matches: 2. The CDR3 has 12 residues.

This chain connects TRBV14 to TRBJ2-1; no reliable D call. This CDR3 comprises 15 residues. Trimming removed 2 bases at V and 3 bases at J, with 11 bases between. In germline, CDR1 is SGHDN, CDR2 FVKESK. The CDR3 DNA reads as TGTGCCAGCAGCCAAAGTCCTGGGCTCTACAATGAGCAGTTCTTC. Translation: CASSQSPGLYNEQFF.